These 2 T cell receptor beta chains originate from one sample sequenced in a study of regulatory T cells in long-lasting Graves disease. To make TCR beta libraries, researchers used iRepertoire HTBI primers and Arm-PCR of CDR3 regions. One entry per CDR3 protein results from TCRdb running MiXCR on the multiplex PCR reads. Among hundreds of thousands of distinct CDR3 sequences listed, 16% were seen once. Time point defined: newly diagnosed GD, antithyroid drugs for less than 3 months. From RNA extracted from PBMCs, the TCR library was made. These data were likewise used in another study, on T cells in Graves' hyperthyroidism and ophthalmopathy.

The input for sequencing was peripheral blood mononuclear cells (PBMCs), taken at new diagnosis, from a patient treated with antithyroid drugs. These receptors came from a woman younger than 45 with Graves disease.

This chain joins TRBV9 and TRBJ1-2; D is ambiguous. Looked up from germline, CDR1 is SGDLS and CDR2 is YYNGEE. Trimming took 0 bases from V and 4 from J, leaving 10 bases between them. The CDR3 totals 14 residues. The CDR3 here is CASSVGGEGYGYTF. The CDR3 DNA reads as TGTGCCAGCAGCGTAGGCGGGGAGGGCTATGGCTACACCTTC.

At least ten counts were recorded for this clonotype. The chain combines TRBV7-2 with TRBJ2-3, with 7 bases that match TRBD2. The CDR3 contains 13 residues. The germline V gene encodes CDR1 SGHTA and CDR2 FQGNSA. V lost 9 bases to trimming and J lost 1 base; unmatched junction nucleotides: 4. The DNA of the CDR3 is TGTGCCAGTCAGGCGGGAGGCACAGATACGCAGTATTTT. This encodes CASQAGGTDTQYF.